This entry describes one T cell receptor (beta chain). The specificity of this receptor is unknown. HCMV serostatus was determined by detecting HCMV-specific IgG in serum with a commercial ELISA kit. Ficoll density gradient centrifugation was used to isolate peripheral blood mononuclear cells from blood. These data originate in a study of T cells expressing NK-cell markers (TCRdb year 2020). About the investigation overall: TCR beta-chain repertoires were profiled in sorted CD3+CD56+NKG2C+, CD3+CD56+NKG2C- and CD3+CD56-NKG2C+ T-cell subsets from several donors. Among the eight sequenced donors, only one was HCMV-seronegative, while the other seven were HCMV-seropositive. The study sequenced eight donors, all healthy volunteers chosen at random: three men and five women. Libraries were sequenced as 2 x 150 bp reads on Illumina HiSeq 2000/2500, MiSeq or NextSeq. The paper as a whole reports these results and caveats: Those dominant clonotypes were again the most abundant among CD3+CD56-NKG2C+ cells in four donors, at about 28.3-65%. In five to seven donors, the dominant CD3+CD56+NKG2C+ clonotypes were among the top 10 CD8+ clonotypes and accounted for roughly 1.0-7.5% of CD8+ T cells. It remained unclear whether the expanded NKG2C-expressing T cell clones were specific for HCMV antigens.

The CDR3 has 12 amino acids, counting the end cysteine and phenylalanine. No DNA is listed. Via the germline V gene (reference sequence), CDR1 is SGHKS and CDR2 YYEKEE. Sequencing was performed on an Illumina HiSeq 2000. TCR beta cDNA libraries were prepared using 5'RACE template switching, which introduced a universal primer site and unique molecular identifiers. Priming for cDNA synthesis came from the TCR beta constant segment, and two successive PCR amplification steps followed. The original methods were these. MIGEC was used to demultiplex reads and group the reads by UMI, and MiTCR was used to assemble and quantify clonotypes. To exclude erroneous sequences, any TCR cDNA sequence not supported by at least two reads was discarded. Downstream repertoire analysis used the tcR package, and clonotypes were matched across fractions by CDR3 nucleotide sequence plus V segment. Antigen specificity was annotated against VDJdb with VDJmatch, allowing one amino acid substitution in CDR3. The reads underwent TCRdb reprocessing, giving one record for each CDR3 protein sequence and no DNA. The authors' filters were not applied to this entry. The table of this sample itemizes approximately 550,000 distinct CDR3 sequences. Roughly 3.5% of the sample is held by the ten biggest clonotypes.

The source material was blood T cells: a sorted CD56 or NKG2C T cell subset, CD4+ or CD8+ T cells, or bulk PBMC T cells (not recorded which). The chain links TRBV5-5 with TRBJ2-1; the TCRdb D gene call, TRBD1, has no DNA to confirm it. The source of this sequence is a man aged 18 to 29 in good health. Donor details come from another sample of the same person, matched by shared clones. The CDR3 is CASSSTGSEQFF.